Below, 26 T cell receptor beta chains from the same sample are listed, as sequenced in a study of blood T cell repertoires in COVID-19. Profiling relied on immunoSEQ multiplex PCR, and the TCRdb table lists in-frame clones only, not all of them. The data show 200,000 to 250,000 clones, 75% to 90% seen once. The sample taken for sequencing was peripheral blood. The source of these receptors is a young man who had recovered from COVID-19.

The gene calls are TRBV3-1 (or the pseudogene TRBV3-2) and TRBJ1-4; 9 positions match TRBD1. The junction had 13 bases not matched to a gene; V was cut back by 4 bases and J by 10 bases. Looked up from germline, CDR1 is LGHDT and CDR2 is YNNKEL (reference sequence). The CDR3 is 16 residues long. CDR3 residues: CASSPIGGQGMTKLFF. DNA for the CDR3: TGTGCCAGCAGCCCCATCGGGGGACAGGGAATGACAAAACTGTTTTTT.

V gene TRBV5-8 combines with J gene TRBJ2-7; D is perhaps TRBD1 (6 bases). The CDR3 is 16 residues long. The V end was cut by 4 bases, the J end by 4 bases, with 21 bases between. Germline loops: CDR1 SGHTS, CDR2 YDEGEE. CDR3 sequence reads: CASSIRSGATRYEQYF. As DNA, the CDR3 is TGTGCCAGCAGCATTCGATCAGGGGCCACGAGGTACGAGCAGTACTTC.

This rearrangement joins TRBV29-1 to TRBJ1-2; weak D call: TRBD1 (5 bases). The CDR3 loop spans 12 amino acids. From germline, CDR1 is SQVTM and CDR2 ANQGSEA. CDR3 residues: CRVQQANYGYTF. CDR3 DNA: TGCAGGGTCCAACAGGCCAACTATGGCTACACCTTC.

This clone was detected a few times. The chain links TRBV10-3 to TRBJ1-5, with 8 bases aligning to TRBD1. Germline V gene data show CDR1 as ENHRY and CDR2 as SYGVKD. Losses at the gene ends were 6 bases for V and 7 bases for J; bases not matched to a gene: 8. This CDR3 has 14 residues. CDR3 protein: CAIRGGQERQPQHF. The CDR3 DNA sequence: TGTGCCATCAGGGGGGGACAGGAGCGCCAGCCCCAGCATTTT.

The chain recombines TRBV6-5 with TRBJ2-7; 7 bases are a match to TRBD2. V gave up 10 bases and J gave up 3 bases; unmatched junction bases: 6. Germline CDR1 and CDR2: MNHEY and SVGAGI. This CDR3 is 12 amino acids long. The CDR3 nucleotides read TGTGCCACCCGTCGGGGGGACTACGAGCAGTACTTC. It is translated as CATRRGDYEQYF.

The chain's CDR3 is CASSQPLVSGGAYEQFF. The CDR3, as DNA: TGCGCCAGCAGCCAACCTCTCGTTAGCGGGGGGGCCTATGAGCAGTTCTTC. The chain has TRBV4-1 and TRBJ2-1; 11 bases align to TRBD2. V was clipped by 2 bases and J by 8 bases; unmatched bases: 11. The length of the CDR3 is 17 residues. Germline V lookup: CDR1 MGHRA, CDR2 YSYEKL.

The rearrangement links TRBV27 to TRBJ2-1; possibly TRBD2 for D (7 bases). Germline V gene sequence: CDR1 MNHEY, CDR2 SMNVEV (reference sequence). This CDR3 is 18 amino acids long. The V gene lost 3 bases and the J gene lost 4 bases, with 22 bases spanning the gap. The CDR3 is CASSLGGGSRGTYNEQFF. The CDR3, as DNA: TGTGCCAGCAGTTTGGGGGGGGGCTCGCGGGGTACGTACAATGAGCAGTTCTTC.

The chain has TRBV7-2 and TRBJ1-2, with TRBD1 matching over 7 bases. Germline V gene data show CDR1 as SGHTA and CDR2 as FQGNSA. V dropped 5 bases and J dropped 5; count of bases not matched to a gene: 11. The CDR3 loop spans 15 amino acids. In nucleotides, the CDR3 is TGTGCCAGCAGCCCCCGCCGGGACAGCTTGTATGGCTACACCTTC. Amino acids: CASSPRRDSLYGYTF.

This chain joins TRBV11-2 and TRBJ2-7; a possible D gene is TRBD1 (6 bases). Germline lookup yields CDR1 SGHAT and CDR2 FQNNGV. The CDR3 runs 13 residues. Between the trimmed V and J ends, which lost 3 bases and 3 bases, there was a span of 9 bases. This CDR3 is CASSFGTNYEQYF. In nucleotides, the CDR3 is TGTGCCAGCAGCTTCGGGACAAACTACGAGCAGTACTTC.

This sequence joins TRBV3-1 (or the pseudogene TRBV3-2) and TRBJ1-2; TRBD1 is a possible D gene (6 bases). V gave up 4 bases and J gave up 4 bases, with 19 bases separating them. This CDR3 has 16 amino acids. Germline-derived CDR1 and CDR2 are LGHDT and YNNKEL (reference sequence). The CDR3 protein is CASSPRDMAKLYGYTF. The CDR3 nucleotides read TGTGCCAGCAGCCCCCGGGACATGGCAAAACTCTATGGCTACACCTTC.

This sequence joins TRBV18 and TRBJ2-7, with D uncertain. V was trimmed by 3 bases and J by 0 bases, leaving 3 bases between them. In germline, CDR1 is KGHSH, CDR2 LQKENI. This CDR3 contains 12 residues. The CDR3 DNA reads TGTGCCAGCTCACCCCTCTCCTACGAGCAGTACTTC. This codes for CASSPLSYEQYF.

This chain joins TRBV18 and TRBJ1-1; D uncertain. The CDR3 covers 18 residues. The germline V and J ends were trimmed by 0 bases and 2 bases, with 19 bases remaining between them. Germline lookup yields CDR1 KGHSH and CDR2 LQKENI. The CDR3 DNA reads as TGTGCCAGCTCACCACCACGACTTGTGCCAAGCCTAAACACTGAAGCTTTCTTT. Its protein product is CASSPPRLVPSLNTEAFF. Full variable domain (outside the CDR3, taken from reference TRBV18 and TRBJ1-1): NAGVMQNPRHLVRRRGQEARLRCSPMKGHSHVYWYRQLPEEGLKFMVYLQKENIIDESGMPKERFSAEFPKEGPSILRIQQVVRGDSAAYFCASSPPRLVPSLNTEAFFGQGTRLTVV.

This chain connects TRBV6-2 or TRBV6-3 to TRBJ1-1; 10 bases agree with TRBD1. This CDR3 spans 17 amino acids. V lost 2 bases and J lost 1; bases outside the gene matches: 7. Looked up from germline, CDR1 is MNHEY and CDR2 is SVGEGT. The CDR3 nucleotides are TGTGCCAGCAGTTACCGGGACAGGGGTATTCGGAACACTGAAGCTTTCTTT. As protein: CASSYRDRGIRNTEAFF.

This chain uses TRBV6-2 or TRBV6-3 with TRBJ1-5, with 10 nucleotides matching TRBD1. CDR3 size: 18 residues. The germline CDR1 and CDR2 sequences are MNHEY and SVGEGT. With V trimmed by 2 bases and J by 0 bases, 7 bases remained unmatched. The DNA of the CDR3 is TGTGCCAGCAGTTACGACAGGGGGCGGGGGTATAGCAATCAGCCCCAGCATTTT. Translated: CASSYDRGRGYSNQPQHF.

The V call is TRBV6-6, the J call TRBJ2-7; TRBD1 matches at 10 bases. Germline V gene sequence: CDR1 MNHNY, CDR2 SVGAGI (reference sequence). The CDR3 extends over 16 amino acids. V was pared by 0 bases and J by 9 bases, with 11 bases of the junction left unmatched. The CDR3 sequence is CASSYSSGQGSLRQYF. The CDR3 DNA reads TGTGCCAGCAGTTACTCGTCGGGACAGGGGAGTTTGCGGCAGTACTTC.

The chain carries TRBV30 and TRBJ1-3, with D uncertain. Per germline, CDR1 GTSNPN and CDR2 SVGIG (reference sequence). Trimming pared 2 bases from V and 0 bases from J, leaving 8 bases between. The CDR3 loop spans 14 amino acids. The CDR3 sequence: CAWSPPGSGNTIYF. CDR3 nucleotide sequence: TGTGCCTGGAGTCCCCCGGGCTCTGGAAACACCATATATTTT.

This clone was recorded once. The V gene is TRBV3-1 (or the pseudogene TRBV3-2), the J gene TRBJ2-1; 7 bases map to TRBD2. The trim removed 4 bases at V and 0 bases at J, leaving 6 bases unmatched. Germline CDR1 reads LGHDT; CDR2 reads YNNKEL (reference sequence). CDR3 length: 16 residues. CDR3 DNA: TGTGCCAGCAGCCCTTGGGAGGGGAGCTCCTACAATGAGCAGTTCTTC. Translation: CASSPWEGSSYNEQFF.

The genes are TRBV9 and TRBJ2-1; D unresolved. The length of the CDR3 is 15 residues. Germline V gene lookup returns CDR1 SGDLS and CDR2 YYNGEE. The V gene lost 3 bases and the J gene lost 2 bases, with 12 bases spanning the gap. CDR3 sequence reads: CASSGPRRTYNEQFF. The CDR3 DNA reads TGTGCCAGCAGCGGACCGAGGCGTACCTACAATGAGCAGTTCTTC.

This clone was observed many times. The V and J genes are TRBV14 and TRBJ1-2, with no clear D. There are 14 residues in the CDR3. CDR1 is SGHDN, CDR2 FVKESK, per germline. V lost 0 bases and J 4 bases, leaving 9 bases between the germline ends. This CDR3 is CASSQDFRGYGYTF. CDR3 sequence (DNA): TGTGCCAGCAGCCAAGACTTCCGGGGCTATGGCTACACCTTC. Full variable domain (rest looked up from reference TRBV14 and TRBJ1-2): EAGVTQFPSHSVIEKGQTVTLRCDPISGHDNLYWYRRVMGKEIKFLLHFVKESKQDESGMPNNRFLAERTGGTYSTLKVQPAELEDSGVYFCASSQDFRGYGYTFGSGTRLTVV.

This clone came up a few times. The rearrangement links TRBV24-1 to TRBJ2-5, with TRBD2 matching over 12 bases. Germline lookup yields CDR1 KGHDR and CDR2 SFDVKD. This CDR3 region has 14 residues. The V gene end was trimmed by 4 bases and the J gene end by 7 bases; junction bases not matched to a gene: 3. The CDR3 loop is CATSESSGGGTQYF. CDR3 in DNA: TGTGCCACCAGTGAGTCTAGCGGGGGGGGGACCCAGTACTTC.

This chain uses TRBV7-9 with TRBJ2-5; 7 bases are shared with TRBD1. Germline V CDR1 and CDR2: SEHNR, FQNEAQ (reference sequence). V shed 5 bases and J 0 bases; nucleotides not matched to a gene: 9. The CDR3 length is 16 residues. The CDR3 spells CASSGQEIMYQETQYF. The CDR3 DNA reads TGTGCCAGCAGCGGACAGGAGATCATGTACCAAGAGACCCAGTACTTC. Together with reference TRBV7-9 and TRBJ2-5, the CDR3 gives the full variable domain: DTGVSQNPRHKITKRGQNVTFRCDPISEHNRLYWYRQTLGQGPEFLTYFQNEAQLEKSRLLSDRFSAERPKGSFSTLEIQRTEQGDSAMYLCASSGQEIMYQETQYFGPGTRLLVL.

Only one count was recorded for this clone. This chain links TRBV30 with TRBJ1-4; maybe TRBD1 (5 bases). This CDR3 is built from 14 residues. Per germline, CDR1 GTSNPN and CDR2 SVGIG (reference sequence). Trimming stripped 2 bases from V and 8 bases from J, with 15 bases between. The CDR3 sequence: CAWSKGWLGEKLFF. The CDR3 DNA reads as TGTGCCTGGAGTAAGGGGTGGCTGGGCGAAAAACTGTTTTTT.

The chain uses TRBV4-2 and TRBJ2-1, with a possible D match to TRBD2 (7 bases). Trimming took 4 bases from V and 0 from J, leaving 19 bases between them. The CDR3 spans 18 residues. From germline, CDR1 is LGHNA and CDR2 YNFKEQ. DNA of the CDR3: TGTGCCAGCAGCCTATTAAACGGGGGGCCCTCCTCCTACAATGAGCAGTTCTTC. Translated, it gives CASSLLNGGPSSYNEQFF.

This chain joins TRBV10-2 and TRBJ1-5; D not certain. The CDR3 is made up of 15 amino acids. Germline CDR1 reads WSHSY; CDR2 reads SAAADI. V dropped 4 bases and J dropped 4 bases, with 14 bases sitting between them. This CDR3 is CASSVVGVGNQPQHF. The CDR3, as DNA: TGCGCCAGCAGTGTTGTGGGAGTAGGGAATCAGCCCCAGCATTTT.

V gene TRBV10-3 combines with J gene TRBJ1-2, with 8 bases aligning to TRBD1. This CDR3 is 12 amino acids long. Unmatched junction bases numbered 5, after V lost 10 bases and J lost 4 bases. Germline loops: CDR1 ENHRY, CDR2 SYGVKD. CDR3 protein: CATQGAGYGYTF. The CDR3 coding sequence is TGTGCCACGCAGGGGGCGGGCTATGGCTACACCTTC.

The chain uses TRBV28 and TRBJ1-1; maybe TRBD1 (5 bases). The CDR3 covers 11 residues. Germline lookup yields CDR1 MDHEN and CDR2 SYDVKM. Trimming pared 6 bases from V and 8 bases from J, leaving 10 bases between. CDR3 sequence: CASRKTVEAFF. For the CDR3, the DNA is TGTGCCAGCAGAAAGACAGTAGAAGCTTTCTTT. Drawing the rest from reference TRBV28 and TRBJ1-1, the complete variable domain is DVKVTQSSRYLVKRTGEKVFLECVQDMDHENMFWYRQDPGLGLRLIYFSYDVKMKEKGDIPEGYSVSREKKERFSLILESASTNQTSMYLCASRKTVEAFFGQGTRLTVV.